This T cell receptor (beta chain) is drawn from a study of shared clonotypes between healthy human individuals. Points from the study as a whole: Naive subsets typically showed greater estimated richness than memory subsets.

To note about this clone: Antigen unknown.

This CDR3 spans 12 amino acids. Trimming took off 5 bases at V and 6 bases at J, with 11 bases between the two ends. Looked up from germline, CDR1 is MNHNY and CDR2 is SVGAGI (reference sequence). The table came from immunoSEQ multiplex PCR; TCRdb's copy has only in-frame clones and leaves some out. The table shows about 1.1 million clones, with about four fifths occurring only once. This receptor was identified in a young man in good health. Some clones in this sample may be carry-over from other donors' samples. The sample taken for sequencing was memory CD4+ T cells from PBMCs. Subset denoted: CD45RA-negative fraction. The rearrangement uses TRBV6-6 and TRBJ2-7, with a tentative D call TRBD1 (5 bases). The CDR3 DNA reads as TGTGCCAGCAGTACCCGGCAGGGCGAGCAGTACTTC. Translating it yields CASSTRQGEQYF.